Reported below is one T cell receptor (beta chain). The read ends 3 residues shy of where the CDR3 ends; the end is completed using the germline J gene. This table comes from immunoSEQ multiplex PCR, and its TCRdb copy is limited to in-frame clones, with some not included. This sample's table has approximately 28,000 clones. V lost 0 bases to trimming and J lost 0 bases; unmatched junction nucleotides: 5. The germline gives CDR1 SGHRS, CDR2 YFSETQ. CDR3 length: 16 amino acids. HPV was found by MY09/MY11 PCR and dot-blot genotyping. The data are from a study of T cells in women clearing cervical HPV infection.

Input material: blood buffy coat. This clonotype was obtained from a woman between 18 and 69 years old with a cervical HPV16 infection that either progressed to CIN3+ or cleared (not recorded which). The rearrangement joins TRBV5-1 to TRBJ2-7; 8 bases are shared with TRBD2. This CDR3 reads CASSLEGGRSSYEQYF. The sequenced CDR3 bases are TGCGCCAGCAGCTTGGAGGGCGGGAGGTCCTCCTACGAG.